This is a list of T cell receptor beta chains from one sample in a study of cytomegalovirus exposure and HLA in healthy donors. Here immunoSEQ multiplex PCR was the method, and the copy in TCRdb shows in-frame clones only, minus some. Of 95,000 to 150,000 clones in the sample, roughly nine tenths were seen once. Sequences were obtained from PBMCs. These TCRs come from a woman aged 18-29 years in good health and CMV-seronegative. Both conserved end residues are part of each CDR3. The D gene is left open where the match is weak. Size values are once, few and many counts, or a class for expanded clones, and some rows have none.

TGTGCCAGCAGCTTGGAACAGATTAACAATGAGCAGTTCTTC | CASSLEQINNEQFF | . | TRBJ2-1 | . | TRBV5-8
TGTGCCACCGGAGGGACAGTCACTGAAGCTTTCTTT | CATGGTVTEAFF | . | TRBJ1-1 | TRBD1 | TRBV19
TGTGCCAGCAGCCCCTGGACAGGGGGTAATGAAAAACTGTTTTTT | CASSPWTGGNEKLFF | once | TRBJ1-4 | TRBD1 | TRBV7-2
TGTGCCAGCAGCTTAGGGGAGGGGACTGAAGCTTTCTTT | CASSLGEGTEAFF | . | TRBJ1-1 | . | TRBV7-8
TGTGCCACCAGCAGTGACAGGGATAGCAATCAGCCCCAGCATTTT | CATSSDRDSNQPQHF | once | TRBJ1-5 | TRBD1 | TRBV15
TGTGCCACCAGCAGAGATCTGGGACAGGGGGCACAGTCCTATAATTCACCCCTCCACTTT | CATSRDLGQGAQSYNSPLHF | . | TRBJ1-6 | TRBD1 | TRBV15
TGTGCCAGCCAAGATAGCGGGAGTTACAATGAGCAGTTCTTC | CASQDSGSYNEQFF | once | TRBJ2-1 | TRBD2 | TRBV7-2
TGTGCCACTTGGACTAGCGGCTTCTACGAGCAGTACTTC | CATWTSGFYEQYF | . | TRBJ2-7 | TRBD2 | TRBV28
TGTGCCAGTAGTGTGAGGGTGGACACTGAAGCTTTCTTT | CASSVRVDTEAFF | . | TRBJ1-1 | . | TRBV19
TGTGCCAGCAGTACAGGGGGCACTGAAGCTTTCTTT | CASSTGGTEAFF | . | TRBJ1-1 | TRBD1 | TRBV6-5
TGTGCCAGTAGTACCCCCTGGGAGGTGATCGGTTCACCCCTCCACTTT | CASSTPWEVIGSPLHF | . | TRBJ1-6 | . | TRBV19
TGTGCCAGTAGTCCCACGACAGGGCCCAATGAAAAACTGTTTTTT | CASSPTTGPNEKLFF | . | TRBJ1-4 | TRBD1 | TRBV19
TGCAGCGTCGAGGGACATTCGAGCTCCTACGAGCAGTACTTC | CSVEGHSSSYEQYF | . | TRBJ2-7 | . | TRBV29-1
TGTGCCAGCACCGGCGCGGGCGGGAGGTCCGGGGAGCTGTTTTTT | CASTGAGGRSGELFF | . | TRBJ2-2 | TRBD2 | TRBV7-8
TGTGCCAGCAGTCCAGGACAGGGACATGAAAAACTGTTTTTT | CASSPGQGHEKLFF | . | TRBJ1-4 | TRBD1 | TRBV6-5
TGTGCCAGCCTGGACAGGACTGATACTGAAGCTTTCTTT | CASLDRTDTEAFF | . | TRBJ1-1 | TRBD1 | TRBV6-6
TGCGCCAGCAGCTTGGGTGCTAGCGGCTCCTACGAGCAGTACTTC | CASSLGASGSYEQYF | . | TRBJ2-7 | TRBD2 | TRBV5-1
TGTGCCAGCAGCCCAGGGGCTAAACTGAATAACTATGGCTACACCTTC | CASSPGAKLNNYGYTF | . | TRBJ1-2 | . | TRBV5-4
TGTGCCAGCAGTGAGTTTGACGGGAACTATGGCTACACCTTC | CASSEFDGNYGYTF | . | TRBJ1-2 | . | TRBV28
TGTGCCAGCAGTTCCCGAGAATCTAACTATGGCTACACCTTC | CASSSRESNYGYTF | . | TRBJ1-2 | . | TRBV6-5
TGTGCCACTACTAGCGGGGGGACTTCAGGCACAGATACGCAGTATTTT | CATTSGGTSGTDTQYF | . | TRBJ2-3 | TRBD2 | TRBV5-4
TGTGCCAGCAGTGAAAACAGGTGGCATAATTCACCCCTCCACTTT | CASSENRWHNSPLHF | . | TRBJ1-6 | . | TRBV6-1
TGTGCCAGCGGGGACAGCTTAAACACTGAAGCTTTCTTT | CASGDSLNTEAFF | . | TRBJ1-1 | TRBD1 | TRBV5-6
TGTGCCAGTAGTTTACAGTTAAATCAGCCCCAGCATTTT | CASSLQLNQPQHF | . | TRBJ1-5 | . | TRBV19
TGTGCCAGCAGCGCGGGAACAGAACAGGGATTCAGTGAAAAACTGTTTTTT | CASSAGTEQGFSEKLFF | . | TRBJ1-4 | . | TRBV9
TGTGCCAGCAGTTTAATATTTTCCGGGACAGGGGTGAATTCACCCCTCCACTTT | CASSLIFSGTGVNSPLHF | . | TRBJ1-6 | TRBD1 | TRBV27
TGCGCCAGCAGCTTGGGACAGTCCACCTACGAGCAGTACTTC | CASSLGQSTYEQYF | once | TRBJ2-7 | . | TRBV5-1
TGTGCCAGCAGTCTAGCAGGGGGCCACGACTTTAACTATGGCTACACCTTC | CASSLAGGHDFNYGYTF | . | TRBJ1-2 | TRBD1 | TRBV28
TGTGCCAGCAGCCTTCAGACAGGGGGGAGGCTGGGCTATGGCTACACCTTC | CASSLQTGGRLGYGYTF | once | TRBJ1-2 | TRBD1 | TRBV7-6
TGTGCCAGCAGCTTTAGTACTGCCGAGCAGTACTTC | CASSFSTAEQYF | . | TRBJ2-7 | . | TRBV7-2
TGTGCCAGCAGCCGGGGACTAGCGGGAGACCCTAGCACAGATACGCAGTATTTT | CASSRGLAGDPSTDTQYF | . | TRBJ2-3 | TRBD2 | TRBV5-4
TGCAGCGTTGAAGGACTAGCGAGTTACAATGAGCAGTTCTTC | CSVEGLASYNEQFF | . | TRBJ2-1 | TRBD2 | TRBV29-1
TGTGCCAGCCCCCCTAGCGGGAGTCCCAATGAGCAGTTCTTC | CASPPSGSPNEQFF | . | TRBJ2-1 | TRBD2 | TRBV28
TGCGCCAGCAGCCAAGGGATAGCGGGAGCCGGGGAGCTGTTTTTT | CASSQGIAGAGELFF | once | TRBJ2-2 | TRBD2 | TRBV4-3
TGTGCCAGCAGTTTCGGAACCGGGACAGGGGTTAGAGAAAAACTGTTTTTT | CASSFGTGTGVREKLFF | . | TRBJ1-4 | TRBD1 | TRBV28
TGTGCCAGCAGCGTAGCGTCCCCCCCGGAGACCCAGTACTTC | CASSVASPPETQYF | once | TRBJ2-5 | . | TRBV9